This TCR beta chain was sequenced during a study of T cells after yellow fever vaccination. V lost 7 bases, J lost 4 bases, and 3 bases stayed unmatched. This CDR3 comprises 13 residues. TCRdb redid the calling of the 5' RACE reads with MiXCR, one entry per CDR3 protein. The sample lists hundreds of thousands of distinct CDR3 sequences; around 12% were seen once. The source was PBMCs, collected on the day of the yellow fever booster vaccination. This chain joins TRBV12-3 or TRBV12-4 and TRBJ2-1; 8 nucleotides match TRBD2. The TCR originated in a man under 40 who received the YFV17D yellow fever vaccine. This CDR3 reads CASTRLAYNEQFF. The CDR3 region has the DNA TGTGCCAGCACCAGACTAGCGTACAATGAGCAGTTCTTC.